These T cell receptor beta chains were read from a single sample in a study of blood T cell repertoires in COVID-19. The table came from immunoSEQ multiplex PCR; TCRdb's copy has only in-frame clones and leaves some out. The data show 220,000 or so clones, roughly 84% seen once. Specimen: PBMCs or T cells enriched from blood (not recorded which). Every receptor here comes from a middle-aged woman who had recovered from COVID-19. Each CDR3 is given with its conserved first and last residue. The order of the fields is V gene, D gene, clone size, J gene, CDR3 protein, CDR3 DNA. A D gene is named only where the DNA matches it firmly. Size tells how often a clone was seen (once, few, many) or the class of an expanded clone, and some rows leave it out.

TRBV7-2	TRBD1	.	TRBJ2-2	CASSLQGTFGGELFF	TGTGCCAGCAGCCTACAGGGGACCTTCGGCGGGGAGCTGTTTTTT
TRBV30	TRBD1	few	TRBJ1-2	CAWSDRGSNYGYTF	TGTGCCTGGAGTGACAGGGGATCTAACTATGGCTACACCTTC
TRBV7-8	.	once	TRBJ2-7	CASSLPWAGEQYF	TGTGCCAGCAGCCTCCCATGGGCGGGGGAGCAGTACTTC
TRBV5-4	TRBD2	.	TRBJ2-4	CASSSALAGGPKNIQYF	TGTGCCAGCAGCTCAGCACTAGCGGGAGGACCCAAAAACATTCAGTACTTC
TRBV30	.	.	TRBJ1-3	CAWKLDRSSGNTIYF	TGTGCCTGGAAGTTGGACAGAAGCTCTGGAAACACCATATATTTT
TRBV27	TRBD2	.	TRBJ2-1	CASSPSGSFNEQFF	TGTGCCAGCAGTCCTAGCGGGAGTTTCAATGAGCAGTTCTTC
TRBV6-2/TRBV6-3	TRBD1	few	TRBJ1-1	CASSLTGGASAFF	TGTGCCAGCAGCCTTACAGGGGGCGCTTCGGCTTTCTTT
TRBV19	TRBD1	.	TRBJ1-5	CASSPEGTGGNQPQHF	TGTGCCAGTAGTCCAGAAGGGACAGGGGGGAATCAGCCCCAGCATTTT
TRBV27	.	.	TRBJ1-1	CASSYFGRGLSRAEAFF	TGTGCCAGCAGTTACTTCGGACGGGGTCTATCAAGGGCTGAAGCTTTCTTT
TRBV3-1/TRBV3-2	.	.	TRBJ1-4	CASSRAGTLKLFF	TGTGCCAGCAGCCGCGCCGGGACTCTAAAACTGTTTTTT
TRBV6-4	TRBD2	.	TRBJ2-1	CASRRTSGDYNEQFF	TGTGCCAGCAGACGCACTAGCGGGGACTACAATGAGCAGTTCTTC
TRBV11-2	.	.	TRBJ2-7	CASSLPSSYEQYF	TGTGCCAGCAGCTTACCGAGCTCCTACGAGCAGTACTTC
TRBV5-4	TRBD1	few	TRBJ2-5	CASSLVRGRVKTQYF	TGTGCCAGCAGCTTGGTCAGGGGGCGCGTAAAGACCCAGTACTTC
TRBV19	.	.	TRBJ1-1	CASRYEEASTEAFF	TGTGCCAGTAGATACGAGGAGGCTTCCACTGAAGCTTTCTTT
TRBV2	.	.	TRBJ2-5	CASSGPSHIYQETQYF	TGTGCCAGCAGTGGCCCCTCCCACATTTACCAAGAGACCCAGTACTTC
TRBV6-4	TRBD2	many	TRBJ2-3	CASSELAGGSTDTQYF	TGTGCCAGCAGTGAACTAGCGGGAGGTTCCACAGATACGCAGTATTTT
TRBV27	TRBD2	.	TRBJ2-1	CASRPSGRTTYPYNEQFF	TGTGCCAGCAGACCTAGCGGGAGGACGACGTATCCCTACAATGAGCAGTTCTTC
TRBV7-2	.	.	TRBJ1-2	CASKKYEEGYGYTF	TGTGCCAGCAAAAAGTATGAAGAGGGCTATGGCTACACCTTC
TRBV28	TRBD2	.	TRBJ2-2	CASSETLAGISGELFF	TGTGCCAGCAGTGAAACCCTAGCGGGGATTTCCGGGGAGCTGTTTTTT
TRBV7-2	TRBD1	.	TRBJ1-5	CASSPSPPTGGINQPQHF	TGTGCCAGCAGCCCGAGCCCCCCGACAGGGGGCATCAATCAGCCCCAGCATTTT
TRBV9	TRBD1	.	TRBJ1-6	CASSAHLRDRPGFGWNSPLHF	TGTGCCAGCAGCGCCCACCTCCGGGACAGGCCCGGATTCGGTTGGAATTCACCCCTCCACTTT
TRBV6-1	.	.	TRBJ2-1	CASSEQVSTYNEQFF	TGTGCCAGCAGTGAACAGGTTTCGACCTACAATGAGCAGTTCTTC
TRBV7-9	TRBD1	.	TRBJ1-5	CASSLGLVDRGDQPQHF	TGTGCCAGCAGCTTAGGGCTCGTGGACAGGGGAGATCAGCCCCAGCATTTT
TRBV7-9	.	.	TRBJ2-5	CASSLAPGRETQYF	TGTGCCAGCAGCTTAGCGCCGGGGAGAGAGACCCAGTACTTC
TRBV11-2	.	.	TRBJ1-5	CASSLDRGDQPQHF	TGTGCCAGCAGCTTAGATCGGGGAGATCAGCCCCAGCATTTT
TRBV23-1	.	once	TRBJ2-6	CATPGSGVSSISDSGANVLTF	TGCGCCACCCCAGGTTCCGGGGTTTCATCAATATCCGACTCTGGGGCCAACGTCCTGACTTTC
TRBV19	.	.	TRBJ2-6	CASRRQAGANVLTF	TGTGCCAGTAGAAGACAAGCTGGGGCCAACGTCCTGACTTTC
TRBV7-9	TRBD1	.	TRBJ1-2	CASSLFGTEANYGYTF	TGTGCCAGCAGCTTATTTGGGACAGAAGCTAACTATGGCTACACCTTC
TRBV19	.	few	TRBJ2-5	CASSISGGETQYF	TGTGCCAGTAGTATTTCAGGTGGGGAGACCCAGTACTTC
TRBV4-1	.	.	TRBJ1-1	CASSHLQMNTEAFF	TGCGCCAGCAGCCACCTCCAGATGAACACTGAAGCTTTCTTT
TRBV13	.	.	TRBJ1-3	CASSFSRGSGNTIYF	TGTGCCAGCAGCTTTTCCAGGGGATCGGGAAACACCATATATTTT
TRBV12-3/TRBV12-4	.	.	TRBJ1-2	CASTSTGDYGYTF	TGTGCCAGCACCTCGACGGGAGACTATGGCTACACCTTC
TRBV3-1/TRBV3-2	.	.	TRBJ1-1	CASSQGRVAEAFF	TGTGCCAGCAGCCAAGGCCGGGTCGCCGAAGCTTTCTTT
TRBV5-8	.	.	TRBJ1-6	CASSLAAASDSPLHF	TGTGCCAGCAGCTTGGCCGCCGCGTCTGATTCACCCCTCCACTTT
TRBV28	.	.	TRBJ2-3	CASSLTDPPYTQYF	TGTGCCAGCAGTTTAACAGATCCGCCTTATACGCAGTATTTT
TRBV15	TRBD2	.	TRBJ2-1	CATSTDSPTSGRADEQFF	TGTGCCACCAGCACTGATTCCCCGACTAGCGGGAGGGCCGATGAGCAGTTCTTC
TRBV4-1	.	.	TRBJ2-5	CASSQVVGNQETQYF	TGCGCCAGCAGCCAAGTTGTGGGCAACCAAGAGACCCAGTACTTC
TRBV7-9	.	.	TRBJ2-6	CASSRSGANVLTF	TGTGCCAGCAGCCGCTCTGGGGCCAACGTCCTGACTTTC
TRBV30	.	.	TRBJ2-6	CAWSIYAGANVLTF	TGTGCCTGGAGTATTTATGCTGGGGCCAACGTCCTGACTTTC
TRBV5-4	.	.	TRBJ1-6	CASSLSGGRSPLHF	TGTGCCAGCAGCTTATCGGGGGGACGGTCACCCCTCCACTTT